This TCR beta chain was found in a study of CD8+CD57+ T cells in acquired aplastic anemia. In the study overall: Average DNA yield from sorted CD4+ and CD8+ cells was about 3 ug.

The study, taken as a whole, reports: Between patients and controls, twenty-nine CD8+ CDR3 sequences were found in common. CD8+ Simpson's diversity showed no significant patient-control difference.

Profiling that covered TCR beta VDJ and CDR3 relied on genomic DNA as its template. TCRdb re-analysed the reads in MiXCR, keeping a single row per CDR3 protein. The table lists about 98,000 distinct CDR3 sequences, around 70% of them singletons. This clonotype occurred a few times. Its target is unknown. Selection for sequencing was limited to patients who had shown CD8+CD57+ cell expansion by flow cytometry. The material sequenced was sorted CD4+, CD8+, or CD8+CD57+ T cells (not recorded which) from PBMCs. The TCR comes from a human donor with aplastic anemia.

The DNA for the CDR3 is TGCAGCGTTGTATCCGGGGTAGAAGCTTTCTTT. Translation: CSVVSGVEAFF. V gene TRBV29-1 combines with J gene TRBJ1-1; D uncertain. The CDR3 has 11 amino acids. Trimming pared 4 bases from V and 8 bases from J, leaving 11 bases between. Germline V gives CDR1 SQVTM, CDR2 ANQGSEA.